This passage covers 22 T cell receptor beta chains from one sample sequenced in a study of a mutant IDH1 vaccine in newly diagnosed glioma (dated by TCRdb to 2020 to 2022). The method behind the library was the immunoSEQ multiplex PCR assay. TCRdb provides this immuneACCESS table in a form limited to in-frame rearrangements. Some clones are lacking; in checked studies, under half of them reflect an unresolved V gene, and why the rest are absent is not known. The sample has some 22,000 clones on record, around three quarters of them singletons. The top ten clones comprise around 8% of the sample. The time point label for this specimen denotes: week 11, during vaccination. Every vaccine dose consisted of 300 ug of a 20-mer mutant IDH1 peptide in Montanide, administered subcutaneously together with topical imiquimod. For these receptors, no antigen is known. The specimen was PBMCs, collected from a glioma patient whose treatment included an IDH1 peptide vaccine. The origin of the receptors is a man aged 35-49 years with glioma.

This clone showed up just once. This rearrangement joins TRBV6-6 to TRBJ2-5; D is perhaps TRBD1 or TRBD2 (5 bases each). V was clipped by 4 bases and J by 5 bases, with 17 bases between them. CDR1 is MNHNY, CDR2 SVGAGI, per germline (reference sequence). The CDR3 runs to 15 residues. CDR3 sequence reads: CASSSPGQGGETQYF. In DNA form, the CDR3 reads TGTGCCAGCAGTTCTCCCGGCCAGGGCGGGGAGACCCAGTACTTC.

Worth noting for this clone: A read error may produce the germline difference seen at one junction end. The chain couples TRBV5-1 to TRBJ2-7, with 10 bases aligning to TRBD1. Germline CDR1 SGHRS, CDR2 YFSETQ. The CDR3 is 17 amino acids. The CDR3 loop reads CASSLGWGQGNPYKQYF. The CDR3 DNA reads TGCGCCAGCAGCTTGGGGTGGGGACAGGGGAACCCCTACAAGCAGTACTTC.

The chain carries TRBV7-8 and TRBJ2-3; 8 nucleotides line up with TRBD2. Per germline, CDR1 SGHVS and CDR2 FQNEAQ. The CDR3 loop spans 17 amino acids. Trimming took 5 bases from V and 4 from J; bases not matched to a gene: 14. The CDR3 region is CASSPIGAASGPDTQYF. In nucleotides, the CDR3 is TGTGCCAGCAGCCCTATCGGCGCGGCTAGCGGGCCAGATACGCAGTATTTT. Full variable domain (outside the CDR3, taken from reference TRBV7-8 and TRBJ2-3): GAGVSQSPRYKVAKRGQDVALRCDPISGHVSLFWYQQALGQGPEFLTYFQNEAQLDKSGLPSDRFFAERPEGSVSTLKIQRTQQEDSAVYLCASSPIGAASGPDTQYFGPGTRLTVL.

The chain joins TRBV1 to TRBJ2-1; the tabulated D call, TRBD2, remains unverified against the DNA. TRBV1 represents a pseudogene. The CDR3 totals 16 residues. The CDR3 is CTSSQDLAGPYNEQFF. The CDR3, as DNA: TGCACCAGCAGCCAAGATCTAGCGGGCCCCTACAATGAGCAGTTCTTC.

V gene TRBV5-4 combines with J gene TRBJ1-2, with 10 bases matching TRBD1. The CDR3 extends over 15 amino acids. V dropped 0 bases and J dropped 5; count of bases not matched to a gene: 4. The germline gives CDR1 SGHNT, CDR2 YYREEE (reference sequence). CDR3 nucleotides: TGTGCCAGCAGCTTGGTAGGGGACAGGGGATATGGCTACACCTTC. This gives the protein CASSLVGDRGYGYTF.

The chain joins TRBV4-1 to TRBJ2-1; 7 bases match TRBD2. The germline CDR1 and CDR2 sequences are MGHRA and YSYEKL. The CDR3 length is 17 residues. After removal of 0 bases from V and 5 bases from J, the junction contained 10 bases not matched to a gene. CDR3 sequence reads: CASSQDRRGSLHNEQFF. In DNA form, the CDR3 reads TGCGCCAGCAGCCAAGATCGTCGCGGGAGTCTCCACAATGAGCAGTTCTTC.

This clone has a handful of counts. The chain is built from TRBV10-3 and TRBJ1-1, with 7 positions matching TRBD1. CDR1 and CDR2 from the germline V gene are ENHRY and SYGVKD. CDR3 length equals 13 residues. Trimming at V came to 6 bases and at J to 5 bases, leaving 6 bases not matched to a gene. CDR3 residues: CAIRTGLETEAFF. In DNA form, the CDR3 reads TGTGCCATCAGGACAGGGCTCGAGACTGAAGCTTTCTTT.

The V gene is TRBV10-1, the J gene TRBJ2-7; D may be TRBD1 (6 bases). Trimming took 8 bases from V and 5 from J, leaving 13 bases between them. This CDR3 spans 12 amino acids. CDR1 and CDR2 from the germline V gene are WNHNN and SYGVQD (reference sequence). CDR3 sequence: CASQGNADEQYF. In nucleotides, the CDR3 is TGCGCCAGCCAGGGGAACGCCGACGAGCAGTACTTC.

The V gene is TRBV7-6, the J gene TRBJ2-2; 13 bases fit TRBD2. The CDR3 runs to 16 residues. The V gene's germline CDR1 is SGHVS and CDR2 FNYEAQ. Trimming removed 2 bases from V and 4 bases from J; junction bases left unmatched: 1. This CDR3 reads CASSLRLAGGTGELFF. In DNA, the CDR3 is TGTGCCAGCAGCTTAAGACTAGCGGGAGGCACCGGGGAGCTGTTTTTT. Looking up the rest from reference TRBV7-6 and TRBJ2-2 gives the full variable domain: GAGVSQSPRYKVTKRGQDVALRCDPISGHVSLYWYRQALGQGPEFLTYFNYEAQQDKSGLPNDRFSAERPEGSISTLTIQRTEQRDSAMYRCASSLRLAGGTGELFFGEGSRLTVL.

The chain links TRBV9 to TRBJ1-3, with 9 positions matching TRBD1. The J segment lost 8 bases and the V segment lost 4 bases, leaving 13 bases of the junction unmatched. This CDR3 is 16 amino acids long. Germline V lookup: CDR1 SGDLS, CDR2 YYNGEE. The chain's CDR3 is CASSQLGDRDGDTIYF. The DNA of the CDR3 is TGTGCCAGCAGCCAGCTTGGGGACAGGGATGGCGACACCATATATTTT.

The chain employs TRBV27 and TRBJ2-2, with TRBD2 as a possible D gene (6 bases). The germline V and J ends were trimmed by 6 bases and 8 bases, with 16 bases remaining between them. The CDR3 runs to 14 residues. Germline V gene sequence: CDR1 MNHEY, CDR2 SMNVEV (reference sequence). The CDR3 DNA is TGTGCCAGCAGATTAGGGATGCGGGGAGGGGAGCTGTTTTTT. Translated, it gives CASRLGMRGGELFF.

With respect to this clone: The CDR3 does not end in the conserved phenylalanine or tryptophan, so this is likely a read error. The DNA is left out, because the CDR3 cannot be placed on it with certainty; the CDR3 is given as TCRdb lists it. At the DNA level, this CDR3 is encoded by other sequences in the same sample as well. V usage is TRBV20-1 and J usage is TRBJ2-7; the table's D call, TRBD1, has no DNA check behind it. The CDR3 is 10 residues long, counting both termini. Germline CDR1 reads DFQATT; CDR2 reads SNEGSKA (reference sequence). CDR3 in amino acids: CSARDVGRGH.

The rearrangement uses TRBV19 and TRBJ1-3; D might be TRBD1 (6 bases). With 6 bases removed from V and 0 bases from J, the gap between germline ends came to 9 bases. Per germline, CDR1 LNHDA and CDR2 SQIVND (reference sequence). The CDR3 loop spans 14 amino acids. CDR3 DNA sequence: TGTGCCAGTAGATGGGACACCTCTGGAAACACCATATATTTT. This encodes CASRWDTSGNTIYF.

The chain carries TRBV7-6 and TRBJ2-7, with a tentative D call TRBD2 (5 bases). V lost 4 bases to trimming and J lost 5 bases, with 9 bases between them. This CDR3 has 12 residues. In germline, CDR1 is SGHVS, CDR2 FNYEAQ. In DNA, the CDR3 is TGTGCCAGCAGCTCAAGGGAGAACGAGCAGTACTTC. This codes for CASSSRENEQYF.

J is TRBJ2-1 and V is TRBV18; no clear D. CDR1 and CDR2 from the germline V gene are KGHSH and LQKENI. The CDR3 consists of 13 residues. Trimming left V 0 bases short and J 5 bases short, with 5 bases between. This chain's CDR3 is CASSPPDNNEQFF. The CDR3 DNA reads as TGTGCCAGCTCACCACCCGACAACAATGAGCAGTTCTTC.

Here the CDR3 DNA reads TGCGCCAGCAGCTTGGATGCAAGAGGTGGGGGCAGGGATGAAAAACTGTTTTTT. Translated, it gives CASSLDARGGGRDEKLFF. This rearrangement joins TRBV5-1 to TRBJ1-4; D may be TRBD1 (6 bases). The CDR3 has 18 amino acids. Germline CDR1 reads SGHRS; CDR2 reads YFSETQ. Trimming shortened V by 0 bases and J by 6 bases, and 21 bases separated the two germline ends.

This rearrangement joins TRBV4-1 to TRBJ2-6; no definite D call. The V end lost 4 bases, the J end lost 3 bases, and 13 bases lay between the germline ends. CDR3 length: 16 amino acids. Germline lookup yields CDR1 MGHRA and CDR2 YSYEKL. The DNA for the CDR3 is TGCGCCAGCAGCCCCCTCCCCTCTGATGGGGCCAACGTCCTGACTTTC. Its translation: CASSPLPSDGANVLTF.

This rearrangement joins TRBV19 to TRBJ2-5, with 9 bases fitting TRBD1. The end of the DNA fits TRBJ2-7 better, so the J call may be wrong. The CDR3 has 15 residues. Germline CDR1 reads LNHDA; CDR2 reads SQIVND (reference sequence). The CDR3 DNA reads TGTGCCAGTAGTATAGGGACAGGGGAGGGATACGAGCAGTACTTC. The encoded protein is CASSIGTGEGYEQYF.

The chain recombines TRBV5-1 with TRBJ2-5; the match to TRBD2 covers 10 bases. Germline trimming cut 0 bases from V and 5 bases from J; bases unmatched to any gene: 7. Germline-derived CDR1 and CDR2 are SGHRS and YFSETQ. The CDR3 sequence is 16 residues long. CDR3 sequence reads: CASSLGTSGRGETQYF. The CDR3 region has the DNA TGCGCCAGCAGCTTGGGGACTAGCGGACGAGGGGAGACCCAGTACTTC.

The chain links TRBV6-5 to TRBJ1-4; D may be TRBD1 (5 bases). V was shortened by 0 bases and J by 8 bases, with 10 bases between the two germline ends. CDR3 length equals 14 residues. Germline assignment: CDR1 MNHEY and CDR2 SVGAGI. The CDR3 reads CASSYSGVWEKLFF. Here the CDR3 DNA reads TGTGCCAGCAGTTACTCGGGGGTCTGGGAAAAACTGTTTTTT.

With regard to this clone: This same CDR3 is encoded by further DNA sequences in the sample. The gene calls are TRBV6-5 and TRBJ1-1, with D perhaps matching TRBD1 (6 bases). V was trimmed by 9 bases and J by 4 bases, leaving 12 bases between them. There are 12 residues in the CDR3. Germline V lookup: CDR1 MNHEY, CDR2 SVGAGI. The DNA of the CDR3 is TGTGCCAGTTCCAGGGGCAGCACTGAAGCTTTCTTT. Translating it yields CASSRGSTEAFF.

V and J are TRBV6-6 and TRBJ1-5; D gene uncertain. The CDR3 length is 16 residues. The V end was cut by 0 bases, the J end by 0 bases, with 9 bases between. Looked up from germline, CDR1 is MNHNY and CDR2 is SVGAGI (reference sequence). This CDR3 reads CASSYSSYYSNQPQHF. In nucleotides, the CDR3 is TGTGCCAGCAGTTACTCGTCCTATTATAGCAATCAGCCCCAGCATTTT.